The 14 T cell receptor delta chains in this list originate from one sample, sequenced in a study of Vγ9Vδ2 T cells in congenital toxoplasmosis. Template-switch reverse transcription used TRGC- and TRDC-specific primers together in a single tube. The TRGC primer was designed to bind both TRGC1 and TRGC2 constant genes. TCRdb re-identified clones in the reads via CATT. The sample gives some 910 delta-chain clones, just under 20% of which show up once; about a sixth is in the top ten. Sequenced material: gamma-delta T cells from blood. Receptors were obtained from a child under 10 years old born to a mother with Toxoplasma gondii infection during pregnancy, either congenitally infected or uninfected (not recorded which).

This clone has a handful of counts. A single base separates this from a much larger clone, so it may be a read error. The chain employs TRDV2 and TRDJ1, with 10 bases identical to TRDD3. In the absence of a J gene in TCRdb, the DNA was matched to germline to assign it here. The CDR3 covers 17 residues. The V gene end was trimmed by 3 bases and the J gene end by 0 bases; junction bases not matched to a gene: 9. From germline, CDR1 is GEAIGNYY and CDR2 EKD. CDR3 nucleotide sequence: TGTGCCTGTGACCCACTGGGGGATGCCCCTCACACCGATAAACTCATCTTT. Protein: CACDPLGDAPHTDKLIF.

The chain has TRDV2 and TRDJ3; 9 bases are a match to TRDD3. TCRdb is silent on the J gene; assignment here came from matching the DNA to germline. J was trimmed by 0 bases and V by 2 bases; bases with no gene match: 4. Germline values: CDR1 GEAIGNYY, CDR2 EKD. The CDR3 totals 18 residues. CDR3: CACDILGDTSWDTRQMFF. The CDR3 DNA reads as TGTGCCTGTGACATACTGGGGGACACCTCCTGGGACACCCGACAGATGTTTTTC.

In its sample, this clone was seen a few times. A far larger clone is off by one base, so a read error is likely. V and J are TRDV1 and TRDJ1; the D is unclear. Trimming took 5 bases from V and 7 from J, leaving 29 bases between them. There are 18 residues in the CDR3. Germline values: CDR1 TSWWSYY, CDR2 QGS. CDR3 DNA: TGTGCTCTTGGGAACCGGTTTCTCGAATTACCCGTGCGTGGTAAACTCATCTTT. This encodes CALGNRFLELPVRGKLIF.

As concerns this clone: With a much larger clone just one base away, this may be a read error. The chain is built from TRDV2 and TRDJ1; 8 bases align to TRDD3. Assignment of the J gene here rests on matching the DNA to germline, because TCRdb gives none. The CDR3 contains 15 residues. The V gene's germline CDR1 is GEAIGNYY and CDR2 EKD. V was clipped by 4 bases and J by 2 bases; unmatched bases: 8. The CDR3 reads CACESLLGATDKLIF. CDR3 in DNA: TGTGCCTGTGAGTCTTTACTGGGGGCGACCGATAAACTCATCTTT.

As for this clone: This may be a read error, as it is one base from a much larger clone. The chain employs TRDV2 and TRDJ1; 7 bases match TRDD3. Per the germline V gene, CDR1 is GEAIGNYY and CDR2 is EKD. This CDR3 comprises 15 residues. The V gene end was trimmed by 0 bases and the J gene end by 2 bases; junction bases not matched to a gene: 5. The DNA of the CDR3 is TGTGCCTGTGACACCTTACAGGGGGATACCGATAAACTCATCTTT. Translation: CACDTLQGDTDKLIF.

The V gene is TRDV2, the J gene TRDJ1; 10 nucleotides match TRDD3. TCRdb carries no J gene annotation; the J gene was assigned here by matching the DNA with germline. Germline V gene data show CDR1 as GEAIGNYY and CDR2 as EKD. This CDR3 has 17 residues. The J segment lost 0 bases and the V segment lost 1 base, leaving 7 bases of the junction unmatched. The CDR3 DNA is TGTGCCTGTGACACTGGGGGATACTCCTGGGACACCGATAAACTCATCTTT. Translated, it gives CACDTGGYSWDTDKLIF.

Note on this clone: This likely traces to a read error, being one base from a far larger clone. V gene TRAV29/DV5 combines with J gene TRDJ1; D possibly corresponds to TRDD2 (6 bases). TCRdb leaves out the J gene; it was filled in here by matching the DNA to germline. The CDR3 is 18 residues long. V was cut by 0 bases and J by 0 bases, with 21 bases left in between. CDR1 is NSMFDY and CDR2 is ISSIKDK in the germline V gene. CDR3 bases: TGTGCAGCAAGCGTCCTACACCCGGGTGGGAATAACACCGATAAACTCATCTTT. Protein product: CAASVLHPGGNNTDKLIF.

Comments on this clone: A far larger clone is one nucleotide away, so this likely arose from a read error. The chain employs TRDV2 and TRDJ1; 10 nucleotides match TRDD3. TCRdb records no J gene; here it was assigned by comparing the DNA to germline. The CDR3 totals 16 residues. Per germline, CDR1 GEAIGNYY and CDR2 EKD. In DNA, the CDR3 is TGTGCCTGTGGCACCTTGGGGGATACATCCACCGATAAACTCATCTTT. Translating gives CACGTLGDTSTDKLIF.

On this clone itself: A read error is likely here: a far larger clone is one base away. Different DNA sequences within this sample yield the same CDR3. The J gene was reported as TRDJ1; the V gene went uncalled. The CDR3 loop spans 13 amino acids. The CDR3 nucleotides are TGCTCTGGCCCCACCTTGTACACAGATAAACTCATCTTT. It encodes CSGPTLYTDKLIF.

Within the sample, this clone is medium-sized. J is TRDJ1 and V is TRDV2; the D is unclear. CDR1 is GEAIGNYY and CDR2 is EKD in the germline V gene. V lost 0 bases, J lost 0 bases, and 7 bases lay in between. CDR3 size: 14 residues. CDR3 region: CACDTLMYTDKLIF. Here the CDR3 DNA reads TGTGCCTGTGACACCTTGATGTACACCGATAAACTCATCTTT.

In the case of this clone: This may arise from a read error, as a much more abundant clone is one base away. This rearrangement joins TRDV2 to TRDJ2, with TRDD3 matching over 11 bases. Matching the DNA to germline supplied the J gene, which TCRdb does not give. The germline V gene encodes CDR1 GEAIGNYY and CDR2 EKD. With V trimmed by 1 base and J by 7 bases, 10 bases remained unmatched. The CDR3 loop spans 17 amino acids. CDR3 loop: CACDTIVGDTMKAQLFF. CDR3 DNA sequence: TGTGCCTGTGACACTATTGTGGGGGATACGATGAAAGCACAACTCTTCTTT.

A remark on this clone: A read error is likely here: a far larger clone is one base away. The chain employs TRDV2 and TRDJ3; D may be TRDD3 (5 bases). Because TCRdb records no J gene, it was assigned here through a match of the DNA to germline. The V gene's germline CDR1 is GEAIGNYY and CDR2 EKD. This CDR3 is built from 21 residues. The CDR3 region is CACDRVSRGRGSSWDTRQMFF. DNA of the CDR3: TGTGCCTGTGACCGCGTGTCTAGGGGTCGCGGAAGCTCCTGGGACACCCGCCAGATGTTTTTC.

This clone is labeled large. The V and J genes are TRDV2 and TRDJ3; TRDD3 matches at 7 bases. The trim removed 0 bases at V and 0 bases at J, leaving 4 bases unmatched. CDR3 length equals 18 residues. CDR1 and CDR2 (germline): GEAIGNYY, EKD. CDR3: CACDTGWGSSWDTRQMFF. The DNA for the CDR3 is TGTGCCTGTGACACCGGGTGGGGGAGCTCCTGGGACACCCGACAGATGTTTTTC.

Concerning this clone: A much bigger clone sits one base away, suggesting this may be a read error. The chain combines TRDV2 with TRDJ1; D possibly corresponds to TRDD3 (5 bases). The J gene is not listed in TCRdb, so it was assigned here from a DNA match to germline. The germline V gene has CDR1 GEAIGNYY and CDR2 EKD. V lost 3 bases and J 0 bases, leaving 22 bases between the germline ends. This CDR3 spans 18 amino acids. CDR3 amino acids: CACDPITNEGVDTDKLIF. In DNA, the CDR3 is TGTGCCTGTGACCCAATTACAAACGAGGGGGTCGACACCGATAAACTCATCTTT.